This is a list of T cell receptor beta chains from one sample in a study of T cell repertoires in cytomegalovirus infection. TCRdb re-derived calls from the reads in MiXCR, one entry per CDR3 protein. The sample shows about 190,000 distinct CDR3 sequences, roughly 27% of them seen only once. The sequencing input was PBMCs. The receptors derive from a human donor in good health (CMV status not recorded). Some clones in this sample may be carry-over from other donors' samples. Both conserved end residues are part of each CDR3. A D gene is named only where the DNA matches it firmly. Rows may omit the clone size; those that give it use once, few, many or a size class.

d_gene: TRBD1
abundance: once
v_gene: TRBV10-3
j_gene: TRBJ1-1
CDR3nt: TGTGCCACCCAAGAGGGGACAGGGAACACTGAAGCTTTCTTT
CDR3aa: CATQEGTGNTEAFF

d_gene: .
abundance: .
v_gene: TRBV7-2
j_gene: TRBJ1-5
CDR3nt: TGTGCCAGCAGCTTACAGGCTAGCAATCAGCCCCAGCATTTT
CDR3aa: CASSLQASNQPQHF

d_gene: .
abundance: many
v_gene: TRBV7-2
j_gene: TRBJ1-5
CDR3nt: TGTGCCAGCAGCCCCCGGGTGGGGAGCAATCAGCCCCAGCATTTT
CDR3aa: CASSPRVGSNQPQHF

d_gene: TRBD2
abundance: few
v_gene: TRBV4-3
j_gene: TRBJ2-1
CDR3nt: TGCGCCAGCAGCCAGAGTAGCGGGGGGGCTTTCTATGAGCAGTTCTTC
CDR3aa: CASSQSSGGAFYEQFF

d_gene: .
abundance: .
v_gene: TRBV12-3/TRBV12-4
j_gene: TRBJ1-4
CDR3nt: TGTGCCAGCAGTCGCGCCGATGGACGTAATGAAAAACTGTTTTTT
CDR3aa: CASSRADGRNEKLFF

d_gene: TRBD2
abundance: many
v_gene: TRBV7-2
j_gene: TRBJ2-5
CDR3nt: TGTGCCAGCAGCCCCTCGGGGGGGGCGAAGACCCAGTACTTC
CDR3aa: CASSPSGGAKTQYF

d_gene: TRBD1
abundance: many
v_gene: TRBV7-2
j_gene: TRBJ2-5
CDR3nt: TGTGCCAGCAGCTTAGGAGACAGGGCAGAGACCCAGTACTTC
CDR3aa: CASSLGDRAETQYF

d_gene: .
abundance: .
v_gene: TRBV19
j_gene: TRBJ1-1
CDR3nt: TGTGCCAGTAGTTCGAAGGGACGATTACCAAGCACTGAAGCTTTCTTT
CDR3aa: CASSSKGRLPSTEAFF

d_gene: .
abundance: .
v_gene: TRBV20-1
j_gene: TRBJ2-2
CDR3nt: TGCAGTGCTCTTGCGGCGAGGGACGGGGAGCTGTTTTTT
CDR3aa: CSALAARDGELFF

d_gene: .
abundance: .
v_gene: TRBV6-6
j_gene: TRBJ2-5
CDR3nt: TGTGCCAGCAGTGAGGTGAGGTCCGAGACCCAGTACTTC
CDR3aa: CASSEVRSETQYF

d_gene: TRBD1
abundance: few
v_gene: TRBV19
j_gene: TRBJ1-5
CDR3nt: TGTGCCAGTTCTTATCCGGGACAGGGATATCAGCCCCAGCATTTT
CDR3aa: CASSYPGQGYQPQHF

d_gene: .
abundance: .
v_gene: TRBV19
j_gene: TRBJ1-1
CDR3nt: TGTGCCAGTAGTATTAACTTGAACACTGAAGCTTTCTTT
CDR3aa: CASSINLNTEAFF

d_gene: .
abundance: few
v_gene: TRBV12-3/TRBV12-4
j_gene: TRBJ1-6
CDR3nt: TGTGCCAGCAGCCAGATTGACAGTTCACCCCTCCACTTT
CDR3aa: CASSQIDSSPLHF

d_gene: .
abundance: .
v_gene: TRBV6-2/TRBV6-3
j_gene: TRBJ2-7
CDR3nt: TGTGCCACTCAGGGTGTTGTTCTTCGCGGTACGAACTCCTACGAGCAGTACTTC
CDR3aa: CATQGVVLRGTNSYEQYF

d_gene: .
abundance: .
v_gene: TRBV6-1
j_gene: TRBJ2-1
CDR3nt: TGTGCCAGCCTCGCACGGAATGGGGGGGCTAATGAGCAGTTCTTC
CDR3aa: CASLARNGGANEQFF

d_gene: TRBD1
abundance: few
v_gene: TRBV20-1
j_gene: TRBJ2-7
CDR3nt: TGCAGTGCTAGATCAGACAGGGACTACGAGCAGTACTTC
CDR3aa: CSARSDRDYEQYF

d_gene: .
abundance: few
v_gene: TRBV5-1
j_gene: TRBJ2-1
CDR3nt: TGCGCCAGCAGGCCGGACACCTTCTCCTACAATGAGCAGTTCTTC
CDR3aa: CASRPDTFSYNEQFF

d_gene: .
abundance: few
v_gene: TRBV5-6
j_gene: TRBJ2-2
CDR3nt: TGTGCCAGCAGCTTGGTGACGAACACCGGGGAGCTGTTTTTT
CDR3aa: CASSLVTNTGELFF

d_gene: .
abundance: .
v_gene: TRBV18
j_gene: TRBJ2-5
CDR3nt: TGTGCCAGCTCACCACCGGACAAGTACCAAGAGACCCAGTACTTC
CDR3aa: CASSPPDKYQETQYF

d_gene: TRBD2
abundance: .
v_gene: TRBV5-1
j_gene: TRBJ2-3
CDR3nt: TGCGCCAGCAGCTCCACCGGGACTAGCGGGGGAGGACCCTTCACAGATACGCAGTATTTT
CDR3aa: CASSSTGTSGGGPFTDTQYF

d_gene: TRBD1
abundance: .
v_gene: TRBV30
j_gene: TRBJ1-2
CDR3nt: TGTGCCTGGAGTGTATTCGACAGGGGGTATGGCTACACCTTC
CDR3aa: CAWSVFDRGYGYTF

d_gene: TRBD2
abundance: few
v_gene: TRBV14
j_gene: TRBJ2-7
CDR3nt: TGTGCCAGCAGCCAGTTAGCGGGGGGTATCGTCTACGAGCAGTACTTC
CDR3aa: CASSQLAGGIVYEQYF

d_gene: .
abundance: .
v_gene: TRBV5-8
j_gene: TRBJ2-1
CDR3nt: TGTGCCAGCAGCTTGGGTGAGCAGTTCTTC
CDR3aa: CASSLGEQFF

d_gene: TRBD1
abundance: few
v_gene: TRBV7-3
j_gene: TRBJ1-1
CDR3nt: TGTGCCAGCAGCTTAACACCTGACAGGGACACTGAAGCTTTCTTT
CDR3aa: CASSLTPDRDTEAFF

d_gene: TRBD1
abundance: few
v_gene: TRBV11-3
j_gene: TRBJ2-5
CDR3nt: TGTGCCAGCAGCTCAAGAGGACAGGGGACCGAGGAGACCCAGTACTTC
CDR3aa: CASSSRGQGTEETQYF

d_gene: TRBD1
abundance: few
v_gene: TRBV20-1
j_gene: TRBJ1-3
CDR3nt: TGCAGTGCTAGAGGTGGACAGGGATTCTCTGGAAACACCATATATTTT
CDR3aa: CSARGGQGFSGNTIYF